These 6 T cell receptor beta chains originate from one sample sequenced in a study of blood T cell repertoires in COVID-19. Profiling relied on immunoSEQ multiplex PCR, and the TCRdb table lists in-frame clones only, not all of them. The table records about 150,000 clones, approximately 80% of them present only once. Sequenced input: PBMCs or T cells enriched from blood (not recorded which). The receptors stem from a man aged 50 to 60 who had recovered from COVID-19.

The chain employs TRBV2 and TRBJ1-2; TRBD1 aligns across 9 bases. Germline CDR1 and CDR2: SNHLY and FYNNEI. This CDR3 has 13 amino acids. With V trimmed by 3 bases and J by 6 bases, 2 bases remained unmatched. CDR3 sequence (DNA): TGTGCCAGCAGTGACTGGGACAGGGATGGCTACACCTTC. This sequence encodes CASSDWDRDGYTF.

The chain uses TRBV3-1 (or the pseudogene TRBV3-2) and TRBJ2-7; 9 bases are a match to TRBD2. The V and J ends lost 4 bases and 2 bases, in that order; junction bases with no gene match: 3. The germline V gene encodes CDR1 LGHDT and CDR2 YNNKEL (reference sequence). The CDR3 sequence is 14 residues long. CDR3 sequence reads: CASSRGLATYEQYF. For the CDR3, the DNA is TGTGCCAGCAGCCGGGGACTAGCCACCTACGAGCAGTACTTC.

The CDR3 nucleotides are TGTGCCAGTAAGGACAGTACTAACTATGGCTACACCTTC. Translating it yields CASKDSTNYGYTF. The chain recombines TRBV19 with TRBJ1-2; the D gene is possibly TRBD1 (6 bases). V was cut by 7 bases and J by 0 bases, with 9 bases left in between. The germline V gene has CDR1 LNHDA and CDR2 SQIVND (reference sequence). The CDR3 length is 13 residues. Complete variable domain (other parts from reference TRBV19 and TRBJ1-2): DGGITQSPKYLFRKEGQNVTLSCEQNLNHDAMYWYRQDPGQGLRLIYYSQIVNDFQKGDIAEGYSVSREKKESFPLTVTSAQKNPTAFYLCASKDSTNYGYTFGSGTRLTVV.

The chain uses TRBV6-5 and TRBJ2-7, with TRBD2 identical over 9 bases. Losses at the gene ends were 6 bases for V and 4 bases for J; bases not matched to a gene: 4. Germline CDR1 reads MNHEY; CDR2 reads SVGAGI. The CDR3 runs to 13 residues. The CDR3 DNA reads as TGTGCCAGCAGCGCGGGGGGGCAATACGAGCAGTACTTC. Encoded protein: CASSAGGQYEQYF.

The gene calls are TRBV10-1 and TRBJ1-2; maybe TRBD1 (6 bases). Looked up from germline, CDR1 is WNHNN and CDR2 is SYGVQD (reference sequence). Trimming shortened V by 2 bases and J by 1 base, and 11 bases separated the two germline ends. The CDR3 runs to 15 residues. The CDR3 loop is CASSERGRGNYGYTF. Written as DNA, the CDR3 is TGCGCCAGCAGTGAGAGGGGCAGGGGTAACTATGGCTACACCTTC.

The chain is built from TRBV19 and TRBJ2-7, with 7 bases lining up with TRBD1. The CDR3 is 13 residues long. The trim removed 5 bases at V and 6 bases at J, leaving 7 bases unmatched. CDR1 LNHDA and CDR2 SQIVND come from the germline V gene (reference sequence). CDR3 region: CASSATGKGEQYF. The CDR3 region has the DNA TGTGCCAGTAGTGCGACAGGGAAAGGCGAGCAGTACTTC.